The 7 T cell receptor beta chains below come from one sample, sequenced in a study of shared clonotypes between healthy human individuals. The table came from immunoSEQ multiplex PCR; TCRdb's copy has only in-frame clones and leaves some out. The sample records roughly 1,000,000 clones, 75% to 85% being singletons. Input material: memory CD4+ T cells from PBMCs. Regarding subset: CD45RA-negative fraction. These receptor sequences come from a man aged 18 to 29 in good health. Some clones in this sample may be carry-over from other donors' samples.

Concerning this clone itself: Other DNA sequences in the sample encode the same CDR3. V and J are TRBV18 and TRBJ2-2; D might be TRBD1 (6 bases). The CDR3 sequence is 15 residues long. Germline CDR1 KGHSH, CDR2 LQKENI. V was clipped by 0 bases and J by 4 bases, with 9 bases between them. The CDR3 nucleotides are TGTGCCAGCTCACCACCAGCAGGGGCCACCGGGGAGCTGTTTTTT. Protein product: CASSPPAGATGELFF.

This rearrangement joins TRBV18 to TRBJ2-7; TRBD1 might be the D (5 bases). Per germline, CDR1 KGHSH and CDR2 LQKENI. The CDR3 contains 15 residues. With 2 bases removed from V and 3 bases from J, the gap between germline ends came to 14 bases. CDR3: CASSPSGQYLYEQYF. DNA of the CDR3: TGTGCCAGCTCACCATCCGGACAATACCTCTACGAGCAGTACTTC. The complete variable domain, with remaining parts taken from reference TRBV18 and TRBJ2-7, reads NAGVMQNPRHLVRRRGQEARLRCSPMKGHSHVYWYRQLPEEGLKFMVYLQKENIIDESGMPKERFSAEFPKEGPSILRIQQVVRGDSAAYFCASSPSGQYLYEQYFGPGTRLTVT.

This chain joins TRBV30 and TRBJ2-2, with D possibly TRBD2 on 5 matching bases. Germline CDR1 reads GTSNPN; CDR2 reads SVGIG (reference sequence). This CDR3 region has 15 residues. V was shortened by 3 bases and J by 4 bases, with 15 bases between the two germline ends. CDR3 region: CAWRTGLSGTGELFF. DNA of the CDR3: TGTGCCTGGAGGACCGGACTCTCGGGCACCGGGGAGCTGTTTTTT.

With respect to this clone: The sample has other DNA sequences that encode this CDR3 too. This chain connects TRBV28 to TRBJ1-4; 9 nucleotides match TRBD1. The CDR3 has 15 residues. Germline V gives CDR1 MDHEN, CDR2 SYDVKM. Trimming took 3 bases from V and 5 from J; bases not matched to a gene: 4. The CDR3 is CASSLGGQGNEKLFF. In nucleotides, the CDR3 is TGTGCCAGCAGTTTGGGGGGACAGGGAAATGAAAAACTGTTTTTT. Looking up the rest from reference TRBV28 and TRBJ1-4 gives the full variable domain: DVKVTQSSRYLVKRTGEKVFLECVQDMDHENMFWYRQDPGLGLRLIYFSYDVKMKEKGDIPEGYSVSREKKERFSLILESASTNQTSMYLCASSLGGQGNEKLFFGSGTQLSVL.

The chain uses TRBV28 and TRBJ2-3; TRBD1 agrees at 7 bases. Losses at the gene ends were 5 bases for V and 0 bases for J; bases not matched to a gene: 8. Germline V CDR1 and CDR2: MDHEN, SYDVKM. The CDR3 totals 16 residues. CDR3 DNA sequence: TGTGCCAGCAGTCCCGGGGACAGAGCTAGCACAGATACGCAGTATTTT. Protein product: CASSPGDRASTDTQYF.

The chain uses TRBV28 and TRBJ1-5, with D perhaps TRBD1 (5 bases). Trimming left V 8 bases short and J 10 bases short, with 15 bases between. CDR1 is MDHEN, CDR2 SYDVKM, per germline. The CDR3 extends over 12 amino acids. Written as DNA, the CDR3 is TGTGCCAGCGGGGCATCATCCCGCCCCCAGCATTTT. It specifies CASGASSRPQHF.

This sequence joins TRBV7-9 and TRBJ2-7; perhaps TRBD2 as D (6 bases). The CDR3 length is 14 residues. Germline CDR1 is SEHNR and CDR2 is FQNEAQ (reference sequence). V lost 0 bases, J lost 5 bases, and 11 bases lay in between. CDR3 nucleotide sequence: TGTGCCAGCAGCTTAGCGGGACTTTCCGACGAGCAGTACTTC. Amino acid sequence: CASSLAGLSDEQYF.